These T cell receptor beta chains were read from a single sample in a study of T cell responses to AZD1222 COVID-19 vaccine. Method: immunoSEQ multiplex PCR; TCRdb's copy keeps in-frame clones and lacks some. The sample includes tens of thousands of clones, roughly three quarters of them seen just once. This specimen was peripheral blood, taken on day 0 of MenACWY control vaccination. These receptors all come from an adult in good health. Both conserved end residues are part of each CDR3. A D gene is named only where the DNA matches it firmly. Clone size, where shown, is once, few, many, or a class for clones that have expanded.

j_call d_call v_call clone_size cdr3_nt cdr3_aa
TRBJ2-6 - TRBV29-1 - TGCAGCGTTGGGGGGGTCTCTGGACGTTCTGGGGCCAACGTCCTGACTTTC CSVGGVSGRSGANVLTF
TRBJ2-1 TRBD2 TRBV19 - TGTGCCAGTAGAGGGACTAATCGCAATGAGCAGTTCTTC CASRGTNRNEQFF
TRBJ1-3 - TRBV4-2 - TGTGCCAGCAGCCACCCGGAATCGAGCTCTGGAAACACCATATATTTT CASSHPESSSGNTIYF
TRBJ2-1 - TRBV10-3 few TGTGCCACCCATGAGGGGAATGAGCAGTTCTTC CATHEGNEQFF
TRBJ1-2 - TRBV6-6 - TGTGCCAGCAGACCCGAAGGGCAGGCCGCCTATGGCTACACCTTC CASRPEGQAAYGYTF
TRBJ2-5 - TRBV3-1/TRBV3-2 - TGTGCCAGCAGCCAAGATTCAGGGGTTTTAGGGACCCAGTACTTC CASSQDSGVLGTQYF
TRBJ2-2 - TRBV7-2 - TGTGCCAGCAGCTTAGATCCCCCCGGGGAGCTGTTTTTT CASSLDPPGELFF
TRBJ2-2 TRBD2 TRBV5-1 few TGCGCCAGCAGCCCGGCTACTAGCGGTCTCCCGAACACCGGGGAGCTGTTTTTT CASSPATSGLPNTGELFF
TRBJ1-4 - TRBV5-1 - TGCTCGCTGGCGGGGACCCTCGAGGAACTGTTTTTT CSLAGTLEELFF
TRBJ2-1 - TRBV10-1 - TGCGCCAGCAGTGCCGACCCTGGGGCCTACAATGAGCAGTTCTTC CASSADPGAYNEQFF
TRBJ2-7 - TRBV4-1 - TGCGCCAGCAGCCAAAAGGGGGGGGTTGAGCAGTACTTC CASSQKGGVEQYF
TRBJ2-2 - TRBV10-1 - TGCGCCAGCAGTGAACAGGGAGGCGGCACCGGGGAGCTGTTTTTT CASSEQGGGTGELFF
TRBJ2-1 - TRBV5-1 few TGCGCCAGCAGCTCCCGACCTGAGAATGAGCAGTTCTTC CASSSRPENEQFF
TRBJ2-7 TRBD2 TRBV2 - TGTGCCAGCAAGGGCGGGAGGGAGTACGAGCAGTACTTC CASKGGREYEQYF
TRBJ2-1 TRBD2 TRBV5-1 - TGCGCCAGCAGCTTGGCCTCTAGCGGGGCGCAGTTCTTC CASSLASSGAQFF
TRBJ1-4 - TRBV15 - TGTGCCACCAGCGGGATTGGGGACGGGGAAAAACTGTTTTTT CATSGIGDGEKLFF
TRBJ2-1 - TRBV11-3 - TGTGCCAGCAGCTTAGGGGGTGGCGATGAGCAGTTCTTC CASSLGGGDEQFF
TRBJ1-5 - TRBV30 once TGTGCCTGGGCCGAGGACGATAGCAATCAGCCCCAGCATTTT CAWAEDDSNQPQHF
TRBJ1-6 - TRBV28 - TGTGCCAGCAGTTTCGACAATCGGGGTAATTCACCCCTCCACTTT CASSFDNRGNSPLHF
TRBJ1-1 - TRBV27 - TGTGCCAGCAGTCTGAGTGGACAGATTGAAGCTTTCTTT CASSLSGQIEAFF
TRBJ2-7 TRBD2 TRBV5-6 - TGTGCCAGCAGCCTTAGCGGGAGTATGTCCTACGAGCAGTACTTC CASSLSGSMSYEQYF
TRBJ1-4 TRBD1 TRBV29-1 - TGCAGCGTTGATCTTCAGGGACAGGCTAATGAAAAACTGTTTTTT CSVDLQGQANEKLFF
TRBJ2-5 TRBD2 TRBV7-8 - TGTGCCAGCAGCCCCGACTGGCGGGGGGCAGAGACCCAGTACTTC CASSPDWRGAETQYF
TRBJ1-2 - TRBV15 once TGTGCCACCAGCAGAGTAGCAGGGCTACTTAACTATGGCTACACCTTC CATSRVAGLLNYGYTF
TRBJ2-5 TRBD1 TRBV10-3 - TGTGCCATCAGTGACGACAGGGGCGAGACCCAGTACTTC CAISDDRGETQYF
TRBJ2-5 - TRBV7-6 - TGTGCCAGCAGCTCCACTGGCGAGTACCAAGAGACCCAGTACTTC CASSSTGEYQETQYF
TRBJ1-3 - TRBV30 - TGTGCCTGGAGTCCCCTCCAGGGGTTCGGAAACACCATATATTTT CAWSPLQGFGNTIYF
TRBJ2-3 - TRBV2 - TGTGCCAGCAGTGAAGCAGATACGCAGTATTTT CASSEADTQYF
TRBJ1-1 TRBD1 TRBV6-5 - TGTGCCAGCAGGGGACAGGGTAAGGGCACTGAAGCTTTCTTT CASRGQGKGTEAFF
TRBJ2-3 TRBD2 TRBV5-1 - TGCGCCAGCAGCTTGGCCCCCTCTAGCGGGAGGACAGATACGCAGTATTTT CASSLAPSSGRTDTQYF
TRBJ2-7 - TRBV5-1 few TGCGCCAGCAGCTTGGAGGTGGGGGCGACGCACGAGCAGTACTTC CASSLEVGATHEQYF
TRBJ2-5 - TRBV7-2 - TGTGCCAGCAGCAGGAGAACTCAAGAGACCCAGTACTTC CASSRRTQETQYF